Detailed here is one T cell receptor beta chain. Its target antigen remains unknown. No qualities accompany the bases; no much larger clone lies one base away. The data were taken from a study of metastatic and nonmetastatic thyroid tumors (dated by TCRdb to 2020 to 2021). For the wider study: Repertoires were compared across peripheral blood and tumor or nodule tissue samples from malignant and benign thyroid patients. Study-wide findings and limitations: In both blood and tumor samples, malignant tumors were reported to have significantly higher TCR beta diversity than benign nodules.

CDR1 and CDR2 are drawn from the germline V gene (reference sequence): LGHDT, YNNKEL. Between the V and J ends, shortened by 1 base and 7 bases respectively, the junction contains 11 bases. From the cysteine up to the phenylalanine, the CDR3 has a length of 13 residues. The retained sequence is limited to the CDR3, 39 bases, with the frame set at the first base. The method behind the library was PCR. Sequencing instrument: Illumina HiSeq 4000. High-throughput sequencing was used to profile the TCR beta-chain CDR3 region of every patient. On the study's bioinformatics: The researchers built a classifier to tell apart papillary thyroid cancer patients with distant metastasis, based on CDR3 differences among clinicopathological groups. The Shannon index was used to measure repertoire diversity, and the Morisita-Horn index was used to measure how similar tumor and blood repertoires were. TCRdb reprocessed the public reads (quality trimming at Q25 with fastp, clone calling with MiXCR) and kept in-frame beta chains. Clone size and V and J calls follow TCRdb, not the original study. This sample comprises 10,000 to 15,000 clones, roughly a quarter of them detected only once. The top ten clonotypes cover about 19% of the sample.

No patient had received any treatment before thyroid surgery. The study retrospectively analysed patient clinical samples collected from the early 2010s to the late 2010s using T-cell receptor beta sequencing. The V and J genes are TRBV3-1 and TRBJ2-7; D gene: possibly TRBD1, on 5 matching bases. The sequenced sample was tumor tissue. This TCR was recovered from a female donor with papillary thyroid cancer or a benign thyroid nodule (not recorded which). Some clones in this sample may be carry-over from other donors' samples. The CDR3 reads CASSQVASGEQYF. The sequenced DNA is TGTGCCAGCAGCCAAGTTGCCTCAGGGGAGCAGTACTTC.